The 28 T cell receptor beta chains below come from one sample, sequenced in a study of CD8 T cells in ankylosing spondylitis. Using its own MiXCR run on the 5' RACE reads, TCRdb lists one record per CDR3 protein. The top ten clones hold approximately 12% of a sample with 130,000 or so distinct CDR3 sequences, around 7% of them seen once. Sequenced input: blood, either unsorted or a sorted T cell fraction (not recorded which). These receptors all come from a male donor with ankylosing spondylitis or in good health (not recorded which).

This clonotype was seen many times. The chain links TRBV4-3 to TRBJ2-3, with 7 bases that match TRBD1. V gave up 6 bases and J gave up 6 bases; unmatched junction bases: 0. This CDR3 contains 11 residues. Germline V gene sequence: CDR1 LGHNA, CDR2 YSLEER. The CDR3 here is CASRQGDTQYF. CDR3 bases: TGCGCCAGCAGACAGGGGGATACGCAGTATTTT.

This clonotype has at least ten counts. The chain has TRBV5-1 and TRBJ2-7, with 8 bases lining up with TRBD1. Germline CDR1 and CDR2: SGHRS and YFSETQ. The CDR3 is 15 residues long. Trimming removed 5 bases from V and 0 bases from J; junction bases left unmatched: 7. CDR3 in amino acids: CASSKTGTGSYEQYF. The CDR3 DNA is TGCGCCAGCAGTAAAACCGGGACAGGCTCCTACGAGCAGTACTTC.

The rearrangement joins TRBV29-1 to TRBJ2-7; 10 bases are a match to TRBD2. J gave up 2 bases and V 7 bases, and 2 bases lay outside the gene matches. The V gene's germline CDR1 is SQVTM and CDR2 ANQGSEA. CDR3 length: 12 amino acids. CDR3 sequence: CSGTSGPYEQYF. CDR3 coding DNA: TGCAGCGGGACTAGCGGACCCTACGAGCAGTACTTC.

This clonotype came up a few times. CDR3 nucleotide sequence: TGTGCCATCAGTGATGCACGGGATTACACCATATATTTT. It yields the protein CAISDARDYTIYF. The chain combines TRBV10-3 with TRBJ1-3; D is unclear. V gave up 3 bases and J gave up 8 bases, with 11 bases separating them. This CDR3 region has 13 residues. CDR1 and CDR2 from the germline V gene are ENHRY and SYGVKD.

Only a few counts were recorded for this clonotype. V usage is TRBV7-9 and J usage is TRBJ1-3; D is unclear. The V end was cut by 3 bases, the J end by 0 bases, with 9 bases between. CDR3 size: 15 residues. The germline gives CDR1 SEHNR, CDR2 FQNEAQ (reference sequence). CDR3 protein: CASSFERLSGNTIYF. CDR3 coding DNA: TGTGCCAGCAGCTTCGAGCGCCTCTCTGGAAACACCATATATTTT. Full variable domain (remainder filled in from reference TRBV7-9 and TRBJ1-3): DTGVSQNPRHKITKRGQNVTFRCDPISEHNRLYWYRQTLGQGPEFLTYFQNEAQLEKSRLLSDRFSAERPKGSFSTLEIQRTEQGDSAMYLCASSFERLSGNTIYFGEGSWLTVV.

V gene TRBV5-1 combines with J gene TRBJ2-1, with D possibly matching TRBD2 (7 bases). The CDR3 consists of 14 residues. The germline V gene has CDR1 SGHRS and CDR2 YFSETQ. V lost 0 bases and J 5 bases, leaving 9 bases between the germline ends. CDR3 amino acids: CASSLEGGNNEQFF. The CDR3 coding sequence is TGCGCCAGCAGCTTGGAGGGGGGGAACAATGAGCAGTTCTTC.

This clonotype showed up many times. The chain links TRBV3-1 to TRBJ2-1, with D unclear. Germline CDR1 LGHDT, CDR2 YNNKEL (reference sequence). This CDR3 region has 16 residues. Trimming cost V 0 bases and J 3 bases, with 12 bases left between them. The CDR3 spells CASSQEKVYFYNEQFF. In nucleotides, the CDR3 is TGTGCCAGCAGCCAAGAAAAAGTCTACTTCTACAATGAGCAGTTCTTC.

The sample holds many counts of this clonotype. The gene calls are TRBV27 and TRBJ2-7, with D tentatively TRBD2 (6 bases). Germline V lookup: CDR1 MNHEY, CDR2 SMNVEV (reference sequence). The CDR3 totals 13 residues. V lost 8 bases to trimming and J lost 6 bases, with 17 bases between them. The CDR3, as DNA: TGTGCCAGCCAAAAGAACCAGGGAGGCGAGCAGTACTTC. It yields the protein CASQKNQGGEQYF.

This clonotype appeared many times. This sequence joins TRBV7-9 and TRBJ2-1, with D possibly being TRBD2 (6 bases). V lost 5 bases to trimming and J lost 1 base, with 12 bases between them. CDR3 length: 15 amino acids. Germline CDR1 SEHNR, CDR2 FQNEAQ (reference sequence). The CDR3 sequence: CASSDGRSSYNEQFF. The CDR3, as DNA: TGTGCCAGCAGCGACGGGAGATCGTCCTACAATGAGCAGTTCTTC.

This clonotype was seen only a few times. The V and J genes are TRBV28 and TRBJ1-1, with 7 nucleotides matching TRBD1. The germline CDR1 and CDR2 sequences are MDHEN and SYDVKM. The CDR3 sequence is 14 residues long. V lost 5 bases, J lost 2 bases, and 5 bases stayed unmatched. In DNA form, the CDR3 reads TGTGCCAGCAGTACTGGACAGGAAAACACTGAAGCTTTCTTT. It yields the protein CASSTGQENTEAFF.

This clonotype has a count of ten or more. The chain employs TRBV4-1 and TRBJ1-1; D uncertain. The germline CDR1 and CDR2 sequences are MGHRA and YSYEKL. CDR3 length: 15 residues. Between the trimmed V and J ends, which lost 4 bases and 6 bases, there was a span of 18 bases. The CDR3 here is CASSPPHWLGAEAFF. CDR3 sequence (DNA): TGCGCCAGCAGCCCCCCCCACTGGTTGGGCGCTGAAGCTTTCTTT.

This clonotype was found many times. This rearrangement joins TRBV6-2 or TRBV6-3 to TRBJ2-1, with 12 bases aligning to TRBD2. Unmatched junction bases numbered 4, after V lost 5 bases and J lost 8 bases. Germline V gives CDR1 MNHEY, CDR2 SVGEGT. This CDR3 spans 14 amino acids. CDR3 in DNA: TGTGCCAGCAGTACTAGCGGGAGGAACCATGAGCAGTTCTTC. It specifies CASSTSGRNHEQFF.

This chain uses TRBV5-1 with TRBJ2-1; 10 bases align to TRBD2. Germline CDR1 and CDR2: SGHRS and YFSETQ. This CDR3 is built from 14 residues. Trimming removed 4 bases from V and 4 bases from J; junction bases left unmatched: 2. Here the CDR3 reads CASSGTSEYNEQFF. For the CDR3, the DNA is TGCGCCAGCAGCGGGACTAGCGAGTACAATGAGCAGTTCTTC. The whole variable domain, filled in from reference TRBV5-1 and TRBJ2-1, reads KAGVTQTPRYLIKTRGQQVTLSCSPISGHRSVSWYQQTPGQGLQFLFEYFSETQRNKGNFPGRFSGRQFSNSRSEMNVSTLELGDSALYLCASSGTSEYNEQFFGPGTRLTVL.

At least ten counts were recorded for this clonotype. The chain links TRBV19 to TRBJ2-3, with 7 bases fitting TRBD2. Germline V gene data show CDR1 as LNHDA and CDR2 as SQIVND (reference sequence). With 5 bases clipped from V and 1 base from J, the junction kept 12 bases outside the gene matches. The CDR3 extends over 17 amino acids. In DNA form, the CDR3 reads TGTGCCAGTAGTCCCGACCGACTAGCATATGGCACAGATACGCAGTATTTT. Its translation: CASSPDRLAYGTDTQYF.

This clonotype was counted at least ten times. The V gene is TRBV5-1, the J gene TRBJ2-3; D possibly uses TRBD1 or TRBD2 (5 bases each). The CDR3 is 14 residues long. The germline V gene has CDR1 SGHRS and CDR2 YFSETQ. The ends were cut back, 6 bases at V and 14 bases at J, with 25 bases in the middle. This CDR3 is CASTPDNTGTPGYF. In DNA form, the CDR3 reads TGCGCCAGCACCCCGGATAACACCGGGACGCCGGGGTATTTT. Drawing the rest from reference TRBV5-1 and TRBJ2-3, the complete variable domain is KAGVTQTPRYLIKTRGQQVTLSCSPISGHRSVSWYQQTPGQGLQFLFEYFSETQRNKGNFPGRFSGRQFSNSRSEMNVSTLELGDSALYLCASTPDNTGTPGYFGPGTRLTVL.

This clonotype was found many times. The chain couples TRBV18 to TRBJ1-2, with D tentatively TRBD1 (6 bases). V was cut by 3 bases and J by 0 bases, with 11 bases left in between. The CDR3 consists of 15 residues. In germline, CDR1 is KGHSH, CDR2 LQKENI. The CDR3 nucleotides read TGTGCCAGCTCACCTGCAGGGGCCGCTAACTATGGCTACACCTTC. It yields the protein CASSPAGAANYGYTF. Together with reference TRBV18 and TRBJ1-2, the CDR3 gives the full variable domain: NAGVMQNPRHLVRRRGQEARLRCSPMKGHSHVYWYRQLPEEGLKFMVYLQKENIIDESGMPKERFSAEFPKEGPSILRIQQVVRGDSAAYFCASSPAGAANYGYTFGSGTRLTVV.

This clonotype was found many times. The chain uses TRBV7-3 and TRBJ1-1; tentative D call: TRBD1 (6 bases). Trimming took off 1 base at V and 0 bases at J, with 9 bases between the two ends. The CDR3 loop spans 15 amino acids. From germline, CDR1 is SGHTA and CDR2 FQGTGA. CDR3 DNA sequence: TGTGCCAGCAGCTTAATGGGGGCATTGAACACTGAAGCTTTCTTT. This gives the protein CASSLMGALNTEAFF.

A few counts support this clonotype. Being one base from a much bigger clone, this may be a read error. CDR3 nucleotides: TGTGCCAGCGCCCCCCGACTAGCGGGACTCCAAGAGACCCAGTACTTC. This encodes CASAPRLAGLQETQYF. The chain joins TRBV12-3 or TRBV12-4 to TRBJ2-5; 11 bases line up with TRBD2. This CDR3 region has 16 residues. V shed 8 bases and J 1 base; nucleotides not matched to a gene: 9.

In its sample, this clonotype was seen many times. The CDR3 DNA sequence: TGTGCCAGCAGCCACCATCAGGGAAGGTACAATGAGCAGTTCTTC. Its translation: CASSHHQGRYNEQFF. The J gene is TRBJ2-1, the V gene TRBV9, with D perhaps TRBD1 (5 bases). Trimming stripped 4 bases from V and 4 bases from J, with 15 bases between. Germline V lookup: CDR1 SGDLS, CDR2 YYNGEE. The CDR3 covers 15 residues.

Ten or more counts support this clonotype. The gene calls are TRBV5-1 and TRBJ2-5; 13 positions agree with TRBD2. The CDR3 extends over 15 amino acids. V gave up 3 bases and J gave up 2 bases; unmatched junction bases: 1. Germline CDR1 and CDR2: SGHRS and YFSETQ. In DNA form, the CDR3 reads TGCGCCAGCAGCTGGGGACTAGCGGGGCAAGAGACCCAGTACTTC. Amino acids: CASSWGLAGQETQYF.

This clonotype was recorded at least ten times. This rearrangement joins TRBV20-1 to TRBJ2-7; TRBD2 matches 11 bases. The CDR3 contains 14 residues. Germline V gene data show CDR1 as DFQATT and CDR2 as SNEGSKA (reference sequence). V dropped 6 bases and J dropped 0; count of bases not matched to a gene: 4. The CDR3 here is CSANLAGGSYEQYF. CDR3 in DNA: TGCAGTGCAAACCTAGCGGGGGGCTCCTACGAGCAGTACTTC.

This clonotype came up many times. The CDR3 sequence is CASSPGSSGNTIYF. CDR3 coding DNA: TGTGCCAGCAGCCCCGGGTCCTCTGGAAACACCATATATTTT. The chain couples TRBV7-6 to TRBJ1-3, with D unclear. V dropped 5 bases and J dropped 0 bases, with 8 bases sitting between them. The length of the CDR3 is 14 residues. The germline gives CDR1 SGHVS, CDR2 FNYEAQ.

This clonotype showed up just a few times. V usage is TRBV29-1 and J usage is TRBJ2-3; 14 positions agree with TRBD2. With V trimmed by 6 bases and J by 5 bases, 4 bases remained unmatched. The germline V gene encodes CDR1 SQVTM and CDR2 ANQGSEA. CDR3 length equals 14 residues. This CDR3 is CSVGGLAGGDTQYF. The CDR3 nucleotides are TGCAGCGTGGGCGGACTAGCGGGAGGAGATACGCAGTATTTT.

The table lists this clonotype with many counts. The chain carries TRBV29-1 and TRBJ2-5; tentatively, D is TRBD2 (7 bases). The CDR3 totals 13 residues. The germline gives CDR1 SQVTM, CDR2 ANQGSEA. The V end lost 2 bases, the J end lost 5 bases, and 12 bases lay between the germline ends. CDR3 nucleotides: TGCAGCGTTGAATGGAAGGGGGGGGAGACCCAGTACTTC. Its protein is CSVEWKGGETQYF.

This clonotype was counted at least ten times. The chain is built from TRBV30 and TRBJ2-1, with TRBD2 as a possible D gene (6 bases). This CDR3 is built from 14 residues. CDR1 and CDR2 from the germline V gene are GTSNPN and SVGIG (reference sequence). Between the trimmed V and J ends, which lost 1 base and 8 bases, there was a span of 15 bases. This CDR3 reads CAWSGGTTWDEQFF. The CDR3 DNA follows: TGTGCCTGGAGTGGCGGGACCACCTGGGATGAGCAGTTCTTC. The complete variable domain, with remaining parts taken from reference TRBV30 and TRBJ2-1, reads SQTIHQWPATLVQPVGSPLSLECTVEGTSNPNLYWYRQAAGRGLQLLFYSVGIGQISSEVPQNLSASRPQDRQFILSSKKLLLSDSGFYLCAWSGGTTWDEQFFGPGTRLTVL.

Ten or more counts support this clonotype. The rearrangement uses TRBV3-1 and TRBJ2-1, with TRBD2 as a possible D gene (7 bases). Trimming pared 4 bases from V and 6 bases from J, leaving 19 bases between. Germline lookup yields CDR1 LGHDT and CDR2 YNNKEL (reference sequence). This CDR3 contains 16 residues. CDR3 DNA sequence: TGTGCCAGCAGCCCAAAAGCACGAGGGGGGGGCAATGAGCAGTTCTTC. Amino acid sequence: CASSPKARGGGNEQFF.

In its sample, this clonotype was seen many times. The rearrangement uses TRBV28 and TRBJ2-1; D unresolved. V was clipped by 3 bases and J by 13 bases, with 16 bases between them. This CDR3 is built from 13 residues. Per germline, CDR1 MDHEN and CDR2 SYDVKM. The CDR3 sequence is CASSLSSLAGQFF. DNA for the CDR3: TGTGCCAGCAGTTTGTCTAGTTTAGCAGGCCAGTTCTTC.

This clonotype was observed at least ten times. The chain recombines TRBV6-1 with TRBJ1-5; D call uncertain. V dropped 5 bases and J dropped 3 bases, with 8 bases sitting between them. This CDR3 comprises 13 residues. The V gene's germline CDR1 is MNHNS and CDR2 SASEGT. CDR3 DNA: TGTGCCAGCAGTCGAATCCCCAATCAGCCCCAGCATTTT. Encoded protein: CASSRIPNQPQHF.